The clone carrying this T cell receptor (beta chain) was found once. Repertoires were generated with immunoSEQ multiplex PCR, while TCRdb's copy carries only in-frame clones and drops some. The sample lists tens of thousands of clones, 71% seen once, with over 12% in the top ten. CDR1 SEHNR and CDR2 FQNEAQ come from the germline V gene (reference sequence). V lost 3 bases, J lost 5 bases, and 3 bases stayed unmatched. The CDR3 is made up of 15 amino acids. The sample originates from a study of T cell clones after liver transplantation. Looking at the study overall: Standard immunosuppression, with no induction, continued until 12-24 months after transplant. Tolerant meant at least one year fully off immunosuppression without liver enzymes above twice normal.

Unstimulated PBMCs were sorted into CD3+CD4+ and CD3+CD8+ populations. The TCR sequence derives from a human donor who received a liver transplant. This chain connects TRBV7-9 to TRBJ1-4; 10 nucleotides match TRBD1. Sequenced material: CD4+ T cells from blood, taken before liver transplant. In DNA, the CDR3 is TGTGCCAGCAGCTTCGGACAGGGGGAAAATGAAAAACTGTTTTTT. Its translation: CASSFGQGENEKLFF.